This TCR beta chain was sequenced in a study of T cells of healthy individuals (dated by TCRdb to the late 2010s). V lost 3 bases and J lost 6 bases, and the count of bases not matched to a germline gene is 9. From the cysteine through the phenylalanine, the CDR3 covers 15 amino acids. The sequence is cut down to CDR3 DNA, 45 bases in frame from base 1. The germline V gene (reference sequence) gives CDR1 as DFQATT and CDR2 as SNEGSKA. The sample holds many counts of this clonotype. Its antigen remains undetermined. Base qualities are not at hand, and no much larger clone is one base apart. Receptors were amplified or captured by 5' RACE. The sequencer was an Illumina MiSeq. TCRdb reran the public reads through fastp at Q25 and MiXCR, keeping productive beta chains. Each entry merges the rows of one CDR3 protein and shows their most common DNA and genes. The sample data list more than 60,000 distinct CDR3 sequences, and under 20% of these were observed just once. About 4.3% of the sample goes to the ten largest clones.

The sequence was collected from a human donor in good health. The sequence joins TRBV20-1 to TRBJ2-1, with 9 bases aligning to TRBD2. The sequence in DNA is TGCAGTGCTAGCCTCGCGGGAGGGCCGGGCAATGAGCAGTTCTTC. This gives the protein CSASLAGGPGNEQFF.